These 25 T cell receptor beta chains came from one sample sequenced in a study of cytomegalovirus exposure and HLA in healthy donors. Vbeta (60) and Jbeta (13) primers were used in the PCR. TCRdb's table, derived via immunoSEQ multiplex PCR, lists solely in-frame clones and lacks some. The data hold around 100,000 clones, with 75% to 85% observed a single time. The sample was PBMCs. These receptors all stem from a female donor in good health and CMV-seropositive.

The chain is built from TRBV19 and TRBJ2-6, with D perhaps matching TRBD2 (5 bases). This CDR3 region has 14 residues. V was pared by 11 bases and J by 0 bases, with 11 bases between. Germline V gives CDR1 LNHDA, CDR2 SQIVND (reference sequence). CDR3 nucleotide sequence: TGTGCCCCAAGAGGGTACTCTGGGGCCAACGTCCTGACTTTC. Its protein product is CAPRGYSGANVLTF.

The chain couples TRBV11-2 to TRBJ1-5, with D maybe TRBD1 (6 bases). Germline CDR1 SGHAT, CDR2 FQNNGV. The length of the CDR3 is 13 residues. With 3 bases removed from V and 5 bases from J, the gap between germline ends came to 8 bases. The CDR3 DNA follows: TGTGCCAGCAGCTTGACAGGCTATCAGCCCCAGCATTTT. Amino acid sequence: CASSLTGYQPQHF.

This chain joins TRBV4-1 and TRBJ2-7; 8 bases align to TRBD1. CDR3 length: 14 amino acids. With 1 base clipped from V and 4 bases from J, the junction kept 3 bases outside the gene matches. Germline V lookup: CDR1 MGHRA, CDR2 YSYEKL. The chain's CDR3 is CASSQVDREYEQYF. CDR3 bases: TGCGCCAGCAGCCAAGTGGACAGGGAGTACGAGCAGTACTTC.

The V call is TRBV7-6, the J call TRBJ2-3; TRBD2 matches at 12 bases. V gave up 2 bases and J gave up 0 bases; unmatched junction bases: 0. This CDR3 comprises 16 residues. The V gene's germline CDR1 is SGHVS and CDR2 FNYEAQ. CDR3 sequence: CASSLLAGGSTDTQYF. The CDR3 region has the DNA TGTGCCAGCAGCTTACTAGCGGGGGGGAGCACAGATACGCAGTATTTT.

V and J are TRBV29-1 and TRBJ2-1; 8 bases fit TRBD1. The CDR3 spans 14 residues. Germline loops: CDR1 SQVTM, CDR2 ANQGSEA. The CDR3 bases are TGCAGTGCCGGACAGGGAATTTCATGGAATGAGCAGTTCTTC. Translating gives CSAGQGISWNEQFF.

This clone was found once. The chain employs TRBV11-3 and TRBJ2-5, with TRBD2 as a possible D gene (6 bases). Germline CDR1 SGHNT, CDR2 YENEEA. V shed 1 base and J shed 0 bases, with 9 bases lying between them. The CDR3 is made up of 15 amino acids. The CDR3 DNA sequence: TGTGCCAGCAGCTTAGGGAGGGCCTACCAAGAGACCCAGTACTTC. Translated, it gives CASSLGRAYQETQYF.

The CDR3 loop reads CASSFTSGRDTQYF. In DNA, the CDR3 is TGTGCCAGCAGCTTTACTAGCGGGAGAGATACGCAGTATTTT. This chain connects TRBV7-9 to TRBJ2-3, with 11 bases lining up with TRBD2. Germline V gene data show CDR1 as SEHNR and CDR2 as FQNEAQ (reference sequence). The CDR3 totals 14 residues. The J segment lost 5 bases and the V segment lost 3 bases, leaving 1 base of the junction unmatched.

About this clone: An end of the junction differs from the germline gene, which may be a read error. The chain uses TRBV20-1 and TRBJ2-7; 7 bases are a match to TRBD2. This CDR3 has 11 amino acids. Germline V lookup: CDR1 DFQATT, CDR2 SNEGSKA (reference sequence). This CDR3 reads CSAKGDYGQYF. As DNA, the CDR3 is TGCAGTGCTAAAGGGGACTACGGGCAGTACTTC.

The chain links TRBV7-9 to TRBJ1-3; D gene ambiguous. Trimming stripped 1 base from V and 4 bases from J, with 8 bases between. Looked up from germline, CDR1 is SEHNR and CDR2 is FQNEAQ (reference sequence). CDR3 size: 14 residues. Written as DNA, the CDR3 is TGTGCCAGCAGCTTAGACAGCTCGGGAAACACCATATATTTT. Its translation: CASSLDSSGNTIYF.

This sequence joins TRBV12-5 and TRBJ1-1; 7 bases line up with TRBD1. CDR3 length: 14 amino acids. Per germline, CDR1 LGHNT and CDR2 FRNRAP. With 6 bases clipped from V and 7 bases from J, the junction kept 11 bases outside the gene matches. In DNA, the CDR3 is TGTGCTAGTGGCCCCGGGACAGCCCCTGGTGAAGCTTTCTTT. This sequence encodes CASGPGTAPGEAFF.

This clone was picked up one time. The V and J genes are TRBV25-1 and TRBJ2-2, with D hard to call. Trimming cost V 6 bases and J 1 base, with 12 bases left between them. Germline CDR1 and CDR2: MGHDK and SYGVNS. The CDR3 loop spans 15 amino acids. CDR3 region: CASSPPPMNTGELFF. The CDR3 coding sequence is TGTGCCAGCAGCCCCCCTCCTATGAACACCGGGGAGCTGTTTTTT.

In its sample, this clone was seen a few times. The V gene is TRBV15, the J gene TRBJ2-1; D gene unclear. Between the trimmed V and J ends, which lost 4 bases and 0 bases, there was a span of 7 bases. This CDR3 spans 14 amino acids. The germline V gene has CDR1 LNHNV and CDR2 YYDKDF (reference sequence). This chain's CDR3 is CATSIGVSYNEQFF. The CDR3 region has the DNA TGTGCCACCAGCATTGGAGTCTCCTACAATGAGCAGTTCTTC.

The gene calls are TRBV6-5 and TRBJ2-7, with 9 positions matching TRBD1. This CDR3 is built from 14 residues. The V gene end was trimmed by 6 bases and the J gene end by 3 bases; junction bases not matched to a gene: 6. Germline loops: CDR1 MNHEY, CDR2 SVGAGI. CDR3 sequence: CASRPGTGYYEQYF. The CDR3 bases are TGTGCCAGCAGACCCGGGACAGGGTACTACGAGCAGTACTTC.

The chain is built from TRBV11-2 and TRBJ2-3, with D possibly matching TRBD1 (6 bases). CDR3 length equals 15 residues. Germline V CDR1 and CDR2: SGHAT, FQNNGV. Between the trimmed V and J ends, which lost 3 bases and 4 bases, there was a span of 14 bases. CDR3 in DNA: TGTGCCAGCAGCTTCCGACAGGCTTGGGCAGATACGCAGTATTTT. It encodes CASSFRQAWADTQYF.

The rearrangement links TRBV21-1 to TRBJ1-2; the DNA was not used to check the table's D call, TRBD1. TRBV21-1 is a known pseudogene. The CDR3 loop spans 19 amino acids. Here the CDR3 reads CASSLGPGGVGPRRCGYTF. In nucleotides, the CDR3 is TGTGCCAGCAGCTTGGGTCCAGGGGGTGTTGGGCCCCGGAGGTGCGGCTACACCTTC.

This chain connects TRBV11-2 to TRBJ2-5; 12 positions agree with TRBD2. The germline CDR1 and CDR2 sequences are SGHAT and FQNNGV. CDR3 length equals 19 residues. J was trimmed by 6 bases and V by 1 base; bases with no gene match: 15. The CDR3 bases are TGTGCCAGCAGCTTAGGACTAGCGGGAGCCCCTAAATTAAGAAAGACCCAGTACTTC. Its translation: CASSLGLAGAPKLRKTQYF.

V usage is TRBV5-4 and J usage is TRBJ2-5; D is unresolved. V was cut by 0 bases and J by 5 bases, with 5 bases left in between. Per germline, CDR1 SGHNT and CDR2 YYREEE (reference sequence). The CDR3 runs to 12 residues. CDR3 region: CASSLAGETQYF. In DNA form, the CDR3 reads TGTGCCAGCAGCTTGGCTGGCGAGACCCAGTACTTC.

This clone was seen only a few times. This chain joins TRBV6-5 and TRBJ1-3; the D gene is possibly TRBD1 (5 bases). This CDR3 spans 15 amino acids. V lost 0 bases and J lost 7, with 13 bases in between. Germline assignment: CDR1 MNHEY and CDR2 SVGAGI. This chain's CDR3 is CASSYSTARANTIYF. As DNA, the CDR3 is TGTGCCAGCAGTTACTCGACGGCCAGGGCGAACACCATATATTTT.

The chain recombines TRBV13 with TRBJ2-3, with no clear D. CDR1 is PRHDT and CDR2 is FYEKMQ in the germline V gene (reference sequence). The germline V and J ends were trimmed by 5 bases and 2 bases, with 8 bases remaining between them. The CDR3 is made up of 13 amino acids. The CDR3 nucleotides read TGTGCCAGCAGCGCGTCCTTCACAGATACGCAGTATTTT. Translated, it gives CASSASFTDTQYF.

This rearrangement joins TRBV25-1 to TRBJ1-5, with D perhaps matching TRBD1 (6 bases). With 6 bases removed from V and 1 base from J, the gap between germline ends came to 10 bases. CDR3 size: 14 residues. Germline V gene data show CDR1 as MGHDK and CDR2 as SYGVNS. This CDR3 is CASRGRGSNQPQHF. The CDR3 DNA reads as TGTGCCAGCAGAGGCAGGGGAAGCAATCAGCCCCAGCATTTT.

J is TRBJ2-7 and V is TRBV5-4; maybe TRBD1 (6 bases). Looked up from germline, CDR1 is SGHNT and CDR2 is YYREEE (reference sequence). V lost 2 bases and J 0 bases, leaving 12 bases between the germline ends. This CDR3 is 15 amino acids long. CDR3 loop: CASSLGTMSSYEQYF. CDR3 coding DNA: TGTGCCAGCAGCTTAGGGACAATGAGCTCCTACGAGCAGTACTTC.

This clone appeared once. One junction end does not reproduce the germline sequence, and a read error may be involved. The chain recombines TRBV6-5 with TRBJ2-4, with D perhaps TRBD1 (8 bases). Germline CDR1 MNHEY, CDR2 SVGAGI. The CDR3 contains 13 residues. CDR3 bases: TGTGCCAGCAGTCGGACAGGGACTAACAGTCAGTACTTC. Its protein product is CASSRTGTNSQYF.

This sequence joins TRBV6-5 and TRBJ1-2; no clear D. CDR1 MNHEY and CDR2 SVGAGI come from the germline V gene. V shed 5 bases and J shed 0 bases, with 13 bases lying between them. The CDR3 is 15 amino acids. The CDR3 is CASSTRVEANYGYTF. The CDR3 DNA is TGTGCCAGCAGTACCCGGGTGGAAGCTAACTATGGCTACACCTTC.

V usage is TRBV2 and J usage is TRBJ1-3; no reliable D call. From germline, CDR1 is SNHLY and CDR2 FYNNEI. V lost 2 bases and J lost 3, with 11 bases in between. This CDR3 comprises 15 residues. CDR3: CASSEIWLNGNTIYF. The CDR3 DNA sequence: TGTGCCAGCAGTGAAATTTGGCTGAATGGAAACACCATATATTTT.

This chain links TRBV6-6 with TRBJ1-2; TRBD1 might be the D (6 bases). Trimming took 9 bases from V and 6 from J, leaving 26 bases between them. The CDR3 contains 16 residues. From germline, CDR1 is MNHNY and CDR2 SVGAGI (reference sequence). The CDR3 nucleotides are TGTGCCAGTGGGGACCGTACAGGGCCCTTTCGGGATGGCTACACCTTC. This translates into CASGDRTGPFRDGYTF.